This entry lists 24 T cell receptor beta chains sequenced from one sample in a study of shared clonotypes between healthy human individuals. Generated by immunoSEQ multiplex PCR, the TCRdb table keeps only in-frame clones and is missing some. The sample yields 2 million to 2.5 million clones, roughly 93% seen once. The sequenced sample was naive CD4+ T cells from PBMCs. Documented subset: CD45RA+ positively selected. The receptors were sampled from a man between 18 and 35 years old in good health. Some clones in this sample may be carry-over from other donors' samples.

CDR3 nucleotide sequence: TGTGCCAGCAGCCTACAGGGCTACCAGCCCCAGCATTTT. This sequence encodes CASSLQGYQPQHF. V gene TRBV7-2 combines with J gene TRBJ1-5, with D perhaps matching TRBD1 (6 bases). CDR1 and CDR2 (germline): SGHTA, FQGNSA. The CDR3 contains 13 residues. Trimming shortened V by 5 bases and J by 7 bases, and 12 bases separated the two germline ends.

The chain carries TRBV7-9 and TRBJ1-1; D is undetermined. The CDR3 consists of 13 residues. Germline V gives CDR1 SEHNR, CDR2 FQNEAQ (reference sequence). V shed 5 bases and J shed 4 bases, with 11 bases lying between them. The CDR3 region has the DNA TGTGCCAGCAGCACCGTGAGGGTCACTGAAGCTTTCTTT. Residues: CASSTVRVTEAFF.

This clone was seen just once. The chain joins TRBV14 to TRBJ2-7, with TRBD1 identical over 7 bases. The CDR3 spans 13 residues. Germline values: CDR1 SGHDN, CDR2 FVKESK. V lost 7 bases, J lost 7 bases, and 10 bases stayed unmatched. The CDR3 sequence: CASNLYRGMEQYF. Here the CDR3 DNA reads TGTGCCAGCAATCTTTACAGGGGTATGGAGCAGTACTTC.

The chain is built from TRBV11-2 and TRBJ1-1; D gene uncertain. The CDR3 spans 13 residues. Germline-derived CDR1 and CDR2 are SGHAT and FQNNGV. Trimming took off 5 bases at V and 1 base at J, with 8 bases between the two ends. CDR3 DNA sequence: TGTGCCAGCAGCCCCCAAGCGAACACTGAAGCTTTCTTT. Protein: CASSPQANTEAFF.

The V gene is TRBV6-5, the J gene TRBJ2-1, with a tentative D call TRBD2 (7 bases). CDR1 and CDR2 from the germline V gene are MNHEY and SVGAGI. The CDR3 is 16 amino acids. Trimming cost V 2 bases and J 5 bases, with 16 bases left between them. The CDR3 loop reads CASSYGGGRTDNEQFF. Written as DNA, the CDR3 is TGTGCCAGCAGTTACGGGGGCGGGAGAACGGACAATGAGCAGTTCTTC.

In the case of this clone: Other DNA variants within this sample encode the same CDR3. CDR3 sequence reads: CASSSPPYEQYF. The CDR3 coding sequence is TGTGCCAGCAGCTCGCCCCCCTACGAGCAGTACTTC. The chain recombines TRBV28 with TRBJ2-7; D gene uncertain. Trimming left V 6 bases short and J 2 bases short, with 8 bases between. This CDR3 has 12 amino acids. Germline CDR1 MDHEN, CDR2 SYDVKM.

The chain couples TRBV5-5 to TRBJ2-7; D may be TRBD2 (6 bases). Germline CDR1 reads SGHKS; CDR2 reads YYEKEE (reference sequence). With 2 bases removed from V and 6 bases from J, the gap between germline ends came to 9 bases. The CDR3 loop spans 12 amino acids. The CDR3 region is CASSFWGGEQYF. The DNA of the CDR3 is TGTGCCAGCAGCTTTTGGGGAGGCGAGCAGTACTTC.

V usage is TRBV7-9 and J usage is TRBJ1-3; maybe TRBD1 (5 bases). Trimming pared 5 bases from V and 1 base from J, leaving 12 bases between. In germline, CDR1 is SEHNR, CDR2 FQNEAQ (reference sequence). There are 15 residues in the CDR3. This CDR3 is CASSPKSGSGNTIYF. DNA of the CDR3: TGTGCCAGCAGCCCCAAATCAGGGTCTGGAAACACCATATATTTT.

This chain joins TRBV5-1 and TRBJ2-3, with 8 nucleotides matching TRBD1. Trimming at V came to 5 bases and at J to 2 bases, leaving 4 bases not matched to a gene. There are 14 residues in the CDR3. Looked up from germline, CDR1 is SGHRS and CDR2 is YFSETQ. CDR3 nucleotide sequence: TGCGCCAGCAGAGACAGGGGAACCACAGATACGCAGTATTTT. Encoded protein: CASRDRGTTDTQYF.

This clone appeared a few times. The chain has TRBV2 and TRBJ1-2, with 8 bases matching TRBD1. V shed 8 bases, J shed 4 bases, and the junction held 6 bases outside the gene matches. The CDR3 is 13 amino acids. Germline V gives CDR1 SNHLY, CDR2 FYNNEI. The chain's CDR3 is CASGGQGGYGYTF. CDR3 bases: TGTGCCAGCGGCGGACAGGGTGGCTATGGCTACACCTTC.

A single count supports this clone. The chain is built from TRBV5-1 and TRBJ1-1, with unresolved D. V lost 3 bases and J 1 base, leaving 13 bases between the germline ends. CDR3 length: 15 residues. Germline V gene data show CDR1 as SGHRS and CDR2 as YFSETQ. CDR3 sequence reads: CASSSITAGNTEAFF. As DNA, the CDR3 is TGCGCCAGCAGCTCGATAACAGCTGGGAACACTGAAGCTTTCTTT.

The genes are TRBV6-6 and TRBJ1-1; D is possibly TRBD1 (5 bases). Germline V lookup: CDR1 MNHNY, CDR2 SVGAGI (reference sequence). CDR3 length equals 16 residues. V dropped 6 bases and J dropped 5 bases, with 22 bases sitting between them. In DNA, the CDR3 is TGTGCCAGCAGCCTAGCCAGGGATATCACGGGGACTGAAGCTTTCTTT. Its translation: CASSLARDITGTEAFF.

To note about this clone: Other DNA sequences in this specimen translate into the identical CDR3. The genes are TRBV7-9 and TRBJ2-7, with unresolved D. This CDR3 has 11 amino acids. Trimming left V 7 bases short and J 3 bases short, with 7 bases between. Germline V lookup: CDR1 SEHNR, CDR2 FQNEAQ (reference sequence). The CDR3 region has the DNA TGTGCCAGCACCGACGGCTACGAGCAGTACTTC. This translates into CASTDGYEQYF.

V is TRBV9 and J is TRBJ2-5, with TRBD2 matching over 7 bases. V shed 7 bases, J shed 1 base, and the junction held 13 bases outside the gene matches. Looked up from germline, CDR1 is SGDLS and CDR2 is YYNGEE. The CDR3 contains 16 residues. The CDR3 is CASANSGGRTQETQYF. The CDR3 DNA reads TGTGCCAGCGCTAACTCTGGCGGGAGAACCCAAGAGACCCAGTACTTC.

CDR3 sequence (DNA): TGTGCCAGCAGCCAGGATAGACAGGTTGTATATCAGCCCCAGCATTTT. It specifies CASSQDRQVVYQPQHF. This sequence joins TRBV4-2 and TRBJ1-5; tentative D call: TRBD1 (6 bases). Deletions cut 3 bases from V and 5 bases from J, with 17 bases between. The V gene's germline CDR1 is LGHNA and CDR2 YNFKEQ. The length of the CDR3 is 16 residues.

This chain joins TRBV29-1 and TRBJ1-2, with a tentative D call TRBD1 (6 bases). The V gene's germline CDR1 is SQVTM and CDR2 ANQGSEA. Between the trimmed V and J ends, which lost 4 bases and 2 bases, there was a span of 23 bases. CDR3 size: 17 residues. The CDR3 region is CSVGGGDRHPTNYGYTF. For the CDR3, the DNA is TGCAGCGTTGGAGGGGGAGACAGACACCCGACAAACTATGGCTACACCTTC.

About this clone: Other DNA sequences of this sample code for an identical CDR3. J is TRBJ2-3 and V is TRBV5-4, with 10 positions matching TRBD1. V lost 4 bases and J lost 5; bases outside the gene matches: 1. The CDR3 runs 13 residues. Germline lookup yields CDR1 SGHNT and CDR2 YYREEE (reference sequence). CDR3 nucleotide sequence: TGTGCCAGCAGCAGGGACAGGGGAGATACGCAGTATTTT. Its protein is CASSRDRGDTQYF.

The chain employs TRBV5-4 and TRBJ1-4, with D unclear. Deletions cut 0 bases from V and 1 base from J, with 7 bases between. The CDR3 extends over 15 amino acids. CDR1 and CDR2 from the germline V gene are SGHNT and YYREEE (reference sequence). CDR3 region: CASSLGTRTNEKLFF. The CDR3 DNA is TGTGCCAGCAGCTTGGGAACCCGAACTAATGAAAAACTGTTTTTT.

The gene calls are TRBV5-4 and TRBJ2-5, with a weak D call TRBD1 (7 bases). V shed 4 bases and J shed 0 bases, with 16 bases lying between them. The germline V gene encodes CDR1 SGHNT and CDR2 YYREEE (reference sequence). This CDR3 region has 16 residues. The CDR3 is CASSPGGTAYQETQYF. The CDR3 DNA is TGTGCCAGCAGCCCGGGCGGGACAGCGTACCAAGAGACCCAGTACTTC.

The chain links TRBV4-3 to TRBJ1-4, with TRBD1 as a possible D gene (6 bases). This CDR3 has 16 amino acids. The germline V gene encodes CDR1 LGHNA and CDR2 YSLEER. Trimming left V 0 bases short and J 6 bases short, with 14 bases between. The CDR3 nucleotides read TGCGCCAGCAGCCAAGATGAAGGGGGATCGGATGAAAAACTGTTTTTT. Translated: CASSQDEGGSDEKLFF.

The chain links TRBV5-1 to TRBJ2-5; D tentatively reads TRBD1 or TRBD2 (5 bases each). CDR3 size: 14 residues. V lost 4 bases and J lost 4, with 14 bases in between. The germline gives CDR1 SGHRS, CDR2 YFSETQ. DNA for the CDR3: TGCGCCAGCAGCCCCCAACTAGACAGAGAGACCCAGTACTTC. Amino acid sequence: CASSPQLDRETQYF.

This clone was seen once. Other nucleotide sequences in the sample specify the same CDR3. The J gene is TRBJ2-7, the V gene TRBV5-1, with D uncertain. Trimming cost V 5 bases and J 0 bases, with 12 bases left between them. This CDR3 is built from 14 residues. The germline V gene encodes CDR1 SGHRS and CDR2 YFSETQ. The CDR3 is CASSPLPSSYEQYF. The CDR3 bases are TGCGCCAGCAGTCCGCTGCCAAGCTCCTACGAGCAGTACTTC.

J is TRBJ2-2 and V is TRBV6-6; tentatively, D is TRBD2 (5 bases). V was shortened by 7 bases and J by 5 bases, with 20 bases between the two germline ends. Germline V gene lookup returns CDR1 MNHNY and CDR2 SVGAGI (reference sequence). This CDR3 has 16 amino acids. The CDR3 spells CASTTRLALSTGELFF. The CDR3 nucleotides read TGTGCCAGCACCACAAGGCTAGCCCTAAGTACCGGGGAGCTGTTTTTT.

The chain combines TRBV2 with TRBJ2-3, with D perhaps TRBD1 (8 bases). The V gene's germline CDR1 is SNHLY and CDR2 FYNNEI. Trimming left V 10 bases short and J 4 bases short, with 18 bases between. This CDR3 comprises 14 residues. The CDR3 nucleotides read TGTGCCACCCGGGAGGTCAGGGGGCCAGATACGCAGTATTTT. This sequence encodes CATREVRGPDTQYF. Full variable domain (outside the CDR3, taken from reference TRBV2 and TRBJ2-3): EPEVTQTPSHQVTQMGQEVILRCVPISNHLYFYWYRQILGQKVEFLVSFYNNEISEKSEIFDDQFSVERPDGSNFTLKIRSTKLEDSAMYFCATREVRGPDTQYFGPGTRLTVL.